This T cell receptor (beta chain) was sequenced for a study of blood T cell repertoires in COVID-19. At the level of the study: Samples taken during acute and convalescent COVID-19 were collected in the United States, Italy and Spain. Nucleic acid was either cDNA or gDNA, and it came from T cells, B-cell-depleted T cells, or PBMCs.

Profiled with immunoSEQ multiplex PCR; TCRdb holds only in-frame clones, not every one. The sample holds some 250,000 clones; over 65% are singletons and the top ten take more than 2.5%. V shed 7 bases, J shed 7 bases, and the junction held 15 bases outside the gene matches. The CDR3 consists of 17 residues. Germline lookup yields CDR1 KGHDR and CDR2 SFDVKD. This clonotype was sampled from a woman aged 80 or over with acute or convalescent COVID-19. This chain joins TRBV24-1 and TRBJ2-2; 9 bases align to TRBD1. The specimen was peripheral blood. The CDR3 spells CATRGTGTGNDGGELFF. CDR3 DNA sequence: TGTGCCACCAGGGGGACCGGGACAGGGAATGATGGCGGGGAGCTGTTTTTT.